This is a list of T cell receptor beta chains from one sample in a study of T cell responses to AZD1222 COVID-19 vaccine. Libraries were prepared by immunoSEQ multiplex PCR; TCRdb keeps only in-frame clonotypes and omits some of them. The table has approximately 190,000 clones, around 86% seen once. Specimen: peripheral blood, collected on day 0 of MenACWY control vaccination. The origin of the receptors is an adult in good health. The CDR3 runs from the conserved cysteine through the conserved F or W. The D gene is left open where the match is weak. Expanded clones are given a class, and other clones once, few, many or no size at all.

V: TRBV6-5
size: -
D: -
J: TRBJ2-3
DNA: TGTGCCAGCAGTTACAAAATCCCAGATACGCAGTATTTT
CDR3: CASSYKIPDTQYF

V: TRBV27
size: -
D: TRBD1
J: TRBJ2-3
DNA: TGTGCCAGCAGGGGACAGAACCCTAGCACAGATACGCAGTATTTT
CDR3: CASRGQNPSTDTQYF

V: TRBV9
size: -
D: TRBD1
J: TRBJ1-6
DNA: TGTGCCAGCAGCGGGACAGGGGCCAGTTCACCCCTCCACTTT
CDR3: CASSGTGASSPLHF

V: TRBV2
size: once
D: -
J: TRBJ2-3
DNA: TGTGCCAGCCAGCCGAGCACAGATACGCAGTATTTT
CDR3: CASQPSTDTQYF

V: TRBV7-8
size: -
D: -
J: TRBJ2-7
DNA: TGTGCCAGCAGCTTAGCCGGCCCCTGGGGGCTCGGATTTGGGGCGGAGCAGTACTTC
CDR3: CASSLAGPWGLGFGAEQYF

V: TRBV2
size: -
D: -
J: TRBJ1-5
DNA: TGTGCCAGCACCGGAAACAGGGTTAGCAATCAGCCCCAGCATTTT
CDR3: CASTGNRVSNQPQHF

V: TRBV6-5
size: -
D: -
J: TRBJ1-2
DNA: TGTGCCAGCAGTTACTCGACTGGGTATGGCTACACCTTC
CDR3: CASSYSTGYGYTF

V: TRBV5-6
size: -
D: -
J: TRBJ2-1
DNA: TGTGCCAGCAGCTCGTACTCCGCCTACAATGAGCAGTTCTTC
CDR3: CASSSYSAYNEQFF

V: TRBV7-9
size: -
D: -
J: TRBJ1-4
DNA: TGTGCCAGCAGCTCAACAGAGTTGAAAAGCCAGAGTCGGGGGGAACTGTTTTTT
CDR3: CASSSTELKSQSRGELFF

V: TRBV6-5
size: once
D: -
J: TRBJ1-2
DNA: TGTGCCAGCAGTCCCAGCGGGGATGGCTACACCTTC
CDR3: CASSPSGDGYTF

V: TRBV2
size: -
D: -
J: TRBJ1-1
DNA: TGTGCCAGCAGTGAAGGGTACGGACTGAACACTGAAGCTTTCTTT
CDR3: CASSEGYGLNTEAFF

V: TRBV19
size: few
D: -
J: TRBJ1-5
DNA: TGTGCCAGTAGTGCCGCGTCAGGGTCAAGTCAGCCCCAGCATTTT
CDR3: CASSAASGSSQPQHF

V: TRBV28
size: -
D: TRBD1
J: TRBJ2-7
DNA: TGTGCCAGCAGCCTCCCCGGGACAGGATACTACGAGCAGTACTTC
CDR3: CASSLPGTGYYEQYF

V: TRBV6-5
size: -
D: TRBD1
J: TRBJ1-5
DNA: TGTGCCAGCAGTCGCACAGGGGTTAACAATCAGCCCCAGCATTTT
CDR3: CASSRTGVNNQPQHF

V: TRBV15
size: -
D: -
J: TRBJ1-4
DNA: TGTGCCACCAGCAGATACTGGGACACCAATGAAAAACTGTTTTTT
CDR3: CATSRYWDTNEKLFF

V: TRBV4-1
size: -
D: -
J: TRBJ2-5
DNA: TGCGCCAGCAGGGCCGGCGGTGATCTTGACCGCTTGGAGACCCAGTACTTC
CDR3: CASRAGGDLDRLETQYF

V: TRBV19
size: -
D: -
J: TRBJ1-5
DNA: TGTGCCAGTAGTATGCAGGGAAGCAATCAGCCCCAGCATTTT
CDR3: CASSMQGSNQPQHF

V: TRBV5-1
size: -
D: TRBD1
J: TRBJ1-1
DNA: TGCGCCAGCAGCTTGTCGAGGGGGCGGACTGAAGCTTTCTTT
CDR3: CASSLSRGRTEAFF

V: TRBV5-1
size: -
D: -
J: TRBJ1-4
DNA: TGCGCCAGCAGCTTGGATGGGGTCGAGGGGGAAAAACTGTTTTTT
CDR3: CASSLDGVEGEKLFF

V: TRBV5-1
size: few
D: -
J: TRBJ1-1
DNA: TGCGCCAGCAGCTTGGGAGGGGGACTGAACACTGAAGCTTTCTTT
CDR3: CASSLGGGLNTEAFF

V: TRBV5-4
size: -
D: -
J: TRBJ1-1
DNA: TGTGCCAGCAGGTGGTCGGGCAGCCAAACTGAAGCTTTCTTT
CDR3: CASRWSGSQTEAFF

V: TRBV5-8
size: -
D: TRBD2
J: TRBJ2-3
DNA: TGTGCCAGCAGCCCGGGACTAGCAGGGTCGCGGGATACGCAGTATTTT
CDR3: CASSPGLAGSRDTQYF

V: TRBV18
size: -
D: -
J: TRBJ2-7
DNA: TGTGCCAGCGTACGACCCCCCGGGGAGGAGCAGTACTTC
CDR3: CASVRPPGEEQYF

V: TRBV6-2/TRBV6-3
size: -
D: -
J: TRBJ1-1
DNA: TGTGCCAGCAGTTATTCTCCCCGAGGGGGCACTGAAGCTTTCTTT
CDR3: CASSYSPRGGTEAFF

V: TRBV24-1
size: -
D: -
J: TRBJ1-5
DNA: TGTGCCACCAGTGACCCCGATCAGCCCCAGCATTTT
CDR3: CATSDPDQPQHF

V: TRBV9
size: -
D: -
J: TRBJ1-2
DNA: TGTGCCAGCAGCCTAACCCACGCCGGGACTGATGGCTACACCTTC
CDR3: CASSLTHAGTDGYTF

V: TRBV27
size: once
D: -
J: TRBJ2-2
DNA: TGTGCCAGCACCTATCTGGAGGGTAGGCACGGGGAGCTGTTTTTT
CDR3: CASTYLEGRHGELFF